This T cell receptor beta chain was recovered during a study of patients and donors after allogeneic stem cell transplantation. TCRdb analysed the RT-PCR reads with MiXCR anew, one entry per CDR3 protein. Counted here are approximately 140,000 distinct CDR3 sequences, about 40% occurring once; the ten biggest clones make up less than 60%. This clonotype was seen a single time. The sequenced material came from blood, either unsorted or a sorted T cell fraction (not recorded which). This TCR was sampled from a human donor who was either an allogeneic HSCT recipient or a stem cell or donor lymphocyte infusion donor (not recorded which). It is not recorded whose cells these are; they may come from a transplant donor.

The CDR3 sequence is CASSFEGGELFF. Here the CDR3 DNA reads TGCGCCAGCAGCTTCGAAGGCGGGGAGCTGTTTTTT. The chain combines TRBV5-1 with TRBJ2-2, with D unresolved. Germline-derived CDR1 and CDR2 are SGHRS and YFSETQ. Trimming left V 2 bases short and J 7 bases short, with 6 bases between. The CDR3 runs to 12 residues.